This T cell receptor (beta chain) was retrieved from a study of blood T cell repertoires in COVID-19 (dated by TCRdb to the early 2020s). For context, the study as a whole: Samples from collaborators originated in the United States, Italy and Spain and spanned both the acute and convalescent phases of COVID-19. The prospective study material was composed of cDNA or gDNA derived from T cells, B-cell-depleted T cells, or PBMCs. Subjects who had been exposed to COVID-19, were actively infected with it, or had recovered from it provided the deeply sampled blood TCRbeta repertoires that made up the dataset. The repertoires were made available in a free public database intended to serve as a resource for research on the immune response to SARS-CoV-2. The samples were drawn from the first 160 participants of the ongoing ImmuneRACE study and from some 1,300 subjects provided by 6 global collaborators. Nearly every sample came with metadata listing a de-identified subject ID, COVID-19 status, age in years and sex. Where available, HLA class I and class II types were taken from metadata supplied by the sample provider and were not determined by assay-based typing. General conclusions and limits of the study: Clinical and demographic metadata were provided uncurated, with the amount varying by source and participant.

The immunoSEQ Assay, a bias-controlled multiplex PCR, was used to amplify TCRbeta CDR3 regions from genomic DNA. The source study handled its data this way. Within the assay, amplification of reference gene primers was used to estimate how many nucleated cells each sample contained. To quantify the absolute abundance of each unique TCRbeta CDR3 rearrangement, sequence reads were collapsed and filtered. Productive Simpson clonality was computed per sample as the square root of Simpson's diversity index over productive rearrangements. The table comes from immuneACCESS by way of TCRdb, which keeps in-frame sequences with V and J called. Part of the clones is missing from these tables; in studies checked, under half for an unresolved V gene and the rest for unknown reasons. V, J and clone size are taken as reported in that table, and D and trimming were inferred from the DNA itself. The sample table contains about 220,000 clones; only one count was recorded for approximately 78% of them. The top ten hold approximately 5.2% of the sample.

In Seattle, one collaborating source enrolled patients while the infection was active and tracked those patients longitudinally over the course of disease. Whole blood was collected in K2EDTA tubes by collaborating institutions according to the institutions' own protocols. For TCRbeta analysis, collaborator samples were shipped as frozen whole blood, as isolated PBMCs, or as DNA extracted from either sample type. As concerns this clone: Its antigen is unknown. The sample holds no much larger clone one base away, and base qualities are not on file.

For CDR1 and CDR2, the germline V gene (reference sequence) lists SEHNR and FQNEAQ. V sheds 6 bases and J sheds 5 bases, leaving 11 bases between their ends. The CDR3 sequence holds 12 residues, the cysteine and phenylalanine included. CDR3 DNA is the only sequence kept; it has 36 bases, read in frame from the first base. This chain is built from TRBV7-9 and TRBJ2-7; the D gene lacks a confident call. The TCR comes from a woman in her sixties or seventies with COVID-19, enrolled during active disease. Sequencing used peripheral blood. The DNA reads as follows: TGTGCCAGCAGTTCCTCTAGTAACGAGCAGTACTTC. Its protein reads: CASSSSSNEQYF. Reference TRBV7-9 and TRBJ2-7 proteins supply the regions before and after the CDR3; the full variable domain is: DTGVSQNPRHKITKRGQNVTFRCDPISEHNRLYWYRQTLGQGPEFLTYFQNEAQLEKSRLLSDRFSAERPKGSFSTLEIQRTEQGDSAMYLCASSSSSNEQYFGPGTRLTVT.